These 12 T cell receptor beta chains were all obtained from the same sample, sequenced in a study of CD8 T cells in Susac syndrome. Random-hexamer reverse transcription was applied to roughly 0.5 to 1 ug RNA. TCRdb fed the immunoSEQ multiplex PCR reads into MiXCR, producing one record per CDR3 protein. The sample contains about 180,000 distinct CDR3 sequences, nearly 97% of which appear only once. The sequenced material came from CD4+ T cells from PBMCs. The receptors derive from a human donor with multiple sclerosis.

The chain recombines TRBV9 with TRBJ1-5; D possibly corresponds to TRBD1 (5 bases). The CDR3 consists of 16 residues. V shed 3 bases and J shed 1 base, with 14 bases lying between them. In germline, CDR1 is SGDLS, CDR2 YYNGEE. The CDR3 reads CASSAQGEGSNQPQHF. In DNA form, the CDR3 reads TGTGCCAGCAGCGCCCAAGGCGAGGGGAGCAATCAGCCCCAGCATTTT.

The chain links TRBV27 to TRBJ1-2; 9 bases fit TRBD1. The CDR3 loop spans 15 amino acids. CDR1 is MNHEY, CDR2 SMNVEV, per germline (reference sequence). V trimming: 4 bases; J trimming: 5 bases; junction bases outside the gene matches: 8. For the CDR3, the DNA is TGTGCCAGCAGTTCGACAGGGGGGTACCAATATGGCTACACCTTC. Translated: CASSSTGGYQYGYTF.

The V and J genes are TRBV5-1 and TRBJ1-2; 7 bases are shared with TRBD1. Germline V gene data show CDR1 as SGHRS and CDR2 as YFSETQ. The length of the CDR3 is 15 residues. V shed 4 bases and J 0 bases; nucleotides not matched to a gene: 6. The CDR3 DNA is TGCGCCAGCAGCCGCGGGACAGTAGCTAACTATGGCTACACCTTC. It yields the protein CASSRGTVANYGYTF. Together with reference TRBV5-1 and TRBJ1-2, the CDR3 gives the full variable domain: KAGVTQTPRYLIKTRGQQVTLSCSPISGHRSVSWYQQTPGQGLQFLFEYFSETQRNKGNFPGRFSGRQFSNSRSEMNVSTLELGDSALYLCASSRGTVANYGYTFGSGTRLTVV.

This sequence joins TRBV5-6 and TRBJ2-5; D ambiguous. The germline CDR1 and CDR2 sequences are SGHDT and YYEEEE. The V gene lost 4 bases and the J gene lost 3 bases, with 13 bases spanning the gap. This CDR3 spans 14 amino acids. The CDR3 nucleotides read TGTGCCAGCAGCCACTCCGGGTCGAAAGAGACCCAGTACTTC. As protein: CASSHSGSKETQYF.

This clonotype appeared once. This chain connects TRBV3-1 to TRBJ2-7; D is perhaps TRBD1 (6 bases). The V end was cut by 0 bases, the J end by 2 bases, with 29 bases between. Germline assignment: CDR1 LGHDT and CDR2 YNNKEL (reference sequence). The CDR3 spans 21 residues. CDR3 amino acids: CASSQDYPLGVDRFSTYEQYF. As DNA, the CDR3 is TGTGCCAGCAGCCAAGATTACCCGCTGGGGGTAGACAGGTTTTCAACCTACGAGCAGTACTTC.

V is TRBV3-1 and J is TRBJ2-5; D uncertain. The CDR3 consists of 12 residues. Between the trimmed V and J ends, which lost 2 bases and 3 bases, there was a span of 4 bases. Per germline, CDR1 LGHDT and CDR2 YNNKEL (reference sequence). The CDR3 sequence: CASSQQKETQYF. CDR3 sequence (DNA): TGTGCCAGCAGCCAACAAAAAGAGACCCAGTACTTC.

V gene TRBV12-3 or TRBV12-4 combines with J gene TRBJ1-2; D is ambiguous. The CDR3 spans 11 residues. Trimming shortened V by 5 bases and J by 6 bases, and 7 bases separated the two germline ends. CDR3 amino acids: CASSTTDGYTF. The DNA of the CDR3 is TGTGCCAGCAGTACCACGGATGGCTACACCTTC.

V is TRBV7-2 and J is TRBJ1-1; no reliable D call. Trimming took 5 bases from V and 0 from J, leaving 7 bases between them. Looked up from germline, CDR1 is SGHTA and CDR2 is FQGNSA. This CDR3 comprises 13 residues. This chain's CDR3 is CASSPSLNTEAFF. DNA of the CDR3: TGTGCCAGCAGCCCGAGCCTGAACACTGAAGCTTTCTTT.

This chain joins TRBV5-6 and TRBJ2-1; the D gene is possibly TRBD1 (6 bases). CDR1 and CDR2 from the germline V gene are SGHDT and YYEEEE. Trimming cost V 1 base and J 5 bases, with 13 bases left between them. The CDR3 sequence is 15 residues long. The chain's CDR3 is CASSLRGNLNNEQFF. The CDR3 bases are TGTGCCAGCAGCTTGAGGGGGAACCTCAACAATGAGCAGTTCTTC. The full variable domain, completed using reference TRBV5-6 and TRBJ2-1, is DAGVTQSPTHLIKTRGQQVTLRCSPKSGHDTVSWYQQALGQGPQFIFQYYEEEERQRGNFPDRFSGHQFPNYSSELNVNALLLGDSALYLCASSLRGNLNNEQFFGPGTRLTVL.

The genes are TRBV4-2 and TRBJ2-7; D is undetermined. In germline, CDR1 is LGHNA, CDR2 YNFKEQ. Between the trimmed V and J ends, which lost 0 bases and 0 bases, there was a span of 15 bases. The CDR3 extends over 17 amino acids. Written as DNA, the CDR3 is TGTGCCAGCAGCCAAGAACGGTCCCGTAGGAGCTCCTACGAGCAGTACTTC. This gives the protein CASSQERSRRSSYEQYF.

This sequence joins TRBV5-4 and TRBJ2-5; D gene ambiguous. Germline CDR1 and CDR2: SGHNT and YYREEE (reference sequence). This CDR3 contains 14 residues. Trimming left V 0 bases short and J 0 bases short, with 6 bases between. CDR3 protein: CASSLGQHQETQYF. CDR3 coding DNA: TGTGCCAGCAGCTTGGGGCAGCACCAAGAGACCCAGTACTTC.

The chain uses TRBV30 and TRBJ2-1, with 10 nucleotides matching TRBD1. From germline, CDR1 is GTSNPN and CDR2 SVGIG (reference sequence). V gave up 4 bases and J gave up 9 bases; unmatched junction bases: 6. This CDR3 has 13 amino acids. The CDR3 DNA reads as TGTGCCTGGACCAGACAGGGGGCAGGTGAGCAGTTCTTC. Its protein product is CAWTRQGAGEQFF.